Presented here are 27 T cell receptor beta chains from one specimen sequenced in a study of T cells after yellow fever vaccination. One entry per CDR3 protein, called by TCRdb with MiXCR from the 5' RACE reads. The sample shows about 330,000 distinct CDR3 sequences, 6.8% of them seen only once. The sequencing used PBMCs, collected about 49 days after the first yellow fever vaccination. Source of these receptors: a man between 18 and 35 years old who received the YFV17D yellow fever vaccine.

This clonotype was observed a few times. This chain connects TRBV18 to TRBJ2-1, with D tentatively TRBD1 (5 bases). Trimming pared 0 bases from V and 5 bases from J, leaving 8 bases between. Germline lookup yields CDR1 KGHSH and CDR2 LQKENI. The CDR3 has 14 amino acids. The CDR3 here is CASSPPTVNNEQFF. CDR3 DNA sequence: TGTGCCAGCTCACCACCGACAGTTAACAATGAGCAGTTCTTC.

There are a few counts of this clonotype. The V and J genes are TRBV19 and TRBJ2-2; 7 nucleotides agree with TRBD2. The V segment lost 9 bases and the J segment 1 base; nucleotides outside the gene matches: 20. CDR1 is LNHDA, CDR2 SQIVND, per germline (reference sequence). CDR3 length: 19 amino acids. The DNA for the CDR3 is TGTGCCAGCTCCCGTAAATCGACTAGCCTCTACAGGAACACCGGGGAGCTGTTTTTT. Amino acid sequence: CASSRKSTSLYRNTGELFF. Using reference TRBV19 and TRBJ2-2 for the parts outside the CDR3, the full variable domain is DGGITQSPKYLFRKEGQNVTLSCEQNLNHDAMYWYRQDPGQGLRLIYYSQIVNDFQKGDIAEGYSVSREKKESFPLTVTSAQKNPTAFYLCASSRKSTSLYRNTGELFFGEGSRLTVL.

This clonotype turned up a few times. The V gene is TRBV18, the J gene TRBJ1-4; TRBD1 is a possible D gene (5 bases). Germline V lookup: CDR1 KGHSH, CDR2 LQKENI. This CDR3 region has 12 residues. The V gene lost 5 bases and the J gene lost 7 bases, with 8 bases spanning the gap. CDR3 residues: CASSGTGEKLFF. CDR3 in DNA: TGTGCCAGCTCAGGTACAGGTGAAAAACTGTTTTTT.

The sample holds a few counts of this clonotype. The chain links TRBV10-3 to TRBJ2-5; D gene uncertain. Between the trimmed V and J ends, which lost 2 bases and 2 bases, there was a span of 9 bases. The CDR3 consists of 14 residues. The germline gives CDR1 ENHRY, CDR2 SYGVKD. CDR3 sequence reads: CAISENGSQETQYF. The CDR3 DNA follows: TGTGCCATCAGTGAGAATGGATCGCAAGAGACCCAGTACTTC.

This chain uses TRBV4-3 with TRBJ2-5; no definite D call. This CDR3 comprises 13 residues. V was cut by 0 bases and J by 7 bases, with 9 bases left in between. In germline, CDR1 is LGHNA, CDR2 YSLEER. The CDR3 reads CASSQDMGGTQYF. CDR3 in DNA: TGCGCCAGCAGCCAAGATATGGGCGGGACCCAGTACTTC.

This clonotype was recorded many times. This rearrangement joins TRBV6-2 or TRBV6-3 to TRBJ2-7; unclear D gene. CDR1 MNHEY and CDR2 SVGEGT come from the germline V gene. The CDR3 spans 17 residues. V was cut by 6 bases and J by 1 base, with 22 bases left in between. CDR3 loop: CASSPRRNMLESYEQYV. In nucleotides, the CDR3 is TGTGCCAGCAGCCCCCGACGTAATATGTTGGAGTCCTACGAGCAGTACGTC.

The V call is TRBV2, the J call TRBJ2-5; 7 bases agree with TRBD2. This CDR3 is 13 amino acids long. Germline CDR1 reads SNHLY; CDR2 reads FYNNEI. J was trimmed by 5 bases and V by 4 bases; bases with no gene match: 4. The CDR3 reads CASSVLAYETQYF. DNA for the CDR3: TGTGCCAGCAGTGTACTAGCGTACGAGACCCAGTACTTC.

This clonotype was observed a few times. The chain recombines TRBV4-1 with TRBJ2-5, with D possibly called TRBD1 or TRBD2 (5 bases each). There are 18 residues in the CDR3. The germline V gene encodes CDR1 MGHRA and CDR2 YSYEKL. Trimming removed 4 bases at V and 5 bases at J, with 26 bases between. Written as DNA, the CDR3 is TGCGCCAGCAGCCGAAATCCTAGACCGGGACCGGGGTTTGAGACCCAGTACTTC. It yields the protein CASSRNPRPGPGFETQYF.

In this sample, this clonotype turned up a few times. The CDR3 DNA reads TGCGCCAGCAGCTTTCGGGGCCCAGATACGCAGTATTTT. It yields the protein CASSFRGPDTQYF. The rearrangement links TRBV5-1 to TRBJ2-3; D is possibly TRBD1 or TRBD2 (5 bases each). The CDR3 has 13 residues. V was shortened by 2 bases and J by 4 bases, with 8 bases between the two germline ends. Germline V CDR1 and CDR2: SGHRS, YFSETQ.

In nucleotides, the CDR3 is TGTGCCAGCAGCTTACAGTCAGGGGGCTTCAATGAGCAGTTCTTC. It codes for CASSLQSGGFNEQFF. The rearrangement joins TRBV7-2 to TRBJ2-1; 8 nucleotides agree with TRBD1. The germline V gene encodes CDR1 SGHTA and CDR2 FQGNSA. The CDR3 contains 15 residues. V lost 2 bases to trimming and J lost 6 bases; unmatched junction nucleotides: 6. The complete variable domain, with remaining parts taken from reference TRBV7-2 and TRBJ2-1, reads GAGVSQSPSNKVTEKGKDVELRCDPISGHTALYWYRQSLGQGLEFLIYFQGNSAPDKSGLPSDRFSAERTGGSVSTLTIQRTQQEDSAVYLCASSLQSGGFNEQFFGPGTRLTVL.

The chain couples TRBV6-4 to TRBJ1-2; D is possibly TRBD1 (6 bases). Germline loops: CDR1 MRHNA, CDR2 SNTAGT. The CDR3 is made up of 14 amino acids. Trimming pared 2 bases from V and 9 bases from J, leaving 16 bases between. The CDR3 nucleotides read TGTGCCAGCAGTGACCCAGACAGGCGCGGGAGCTACACCTTC. This gives the protein CASSDPDRRGSYTF.

The table lists this clonotype with a few counts. This chain links TRBV7-2 with TRBJ2-7, with TRBD2 matching over 8 bases. The germline V gene has CDR1 SGHTA and CDR2 FQGNSA. V was clipped by 3 bases and J by 5 bases; unmatched bases: 9. The length of the CDR3 is 15 residues. The CDR3 protein is CASSFRPTGGHEQYF. The CDR3 bases are TGTGCCAGCAGCTTCAGGCCCACGGGGGGGCACGAGCAGTACTTC.

This chain joins TRBV4-3 and TRBJ2-5; the D is unclear. This CDR3 has 13 residues. Germline V gene lookup returns CDR1 LGHNA and CDR2 YSLEER. Trimming cost V 0 bases and J 3 bases, with 5 bases left between them. CDR3 sequence (DNA): TGCGCCAGCAGCCAAGAGATGGAAGAGACCCAGTACTTC. Residues: CASSQEMEETQYF.

The table lists this clonotype with a few counts. This chain connects TRBV5-1 to TRBJ2-1, with a weak D call TRBD1 (6 bases). V lost 1 base to trimming and J lost 9 bases, with 14 bases between them. CDR1 is SGHRS and CDR2 is YFSETQ in the germline V gene. The length of the CDR3 is 14 residues. CDR3 protein: CASSLQGPPGEQFF. CDR3 in DNA: TGCGCCAGCAGCTTGCAGGGGCCCCCCGGTGAGCAGTTCTTC. Combining the CDR3 with reference TRBV5-1 and TRBJ2-1 gives the whole variable domain KAGVTQTPRYLIKTRGQQVTLSCSPISGHRSVSWYQQTPGQGLQFLFEYFSETQRNKGNFPGRFSGRQFSNSRSEMNVSTLELGDSALYLCASSLQGPPGEQFFGPGTRLTVL.

This clonotype has just a few counts. This chain connects TRBV19 to TRBJ1-1; TRBD1 might be the D (5 bases). Per germline, CDR1 LNHDA and CDR2 SQIVND (reference sequence). The CDR3 totals 15 residues. The V and J ends lost 9 bases and 1 base respectively, with 18 bases between them. The CDR3 DNA reads TGTGCCAGCCGCTGGGGGGTTGGCGCGAACACTGAAGCTTTCTTT. Translated: CASRWGVGANTEAFF.

This clonotype was recorded a few times. The rearrangement links TRBV15 to TRBJ2-3; no clear D gene. CDR1 and CDR2 (germline): LNHNV, YYDKDF (reference sequence). This CDR3 is built from 14 residues. The V end lost 6 bases, the J end lost 2 bases, and 12 bases lay between the germline ends. The CDR3 is CATRAYSNTDTQYF. CDR3 bases: TGTGCCACCAGAGCCTACTCGAACACAGATACGCAGTATTTT.

This clonotype has more than one count but fewer than ten. V usage is TRBV4-3 and J usage is TRBJ2-7; TRBD2 aligns across 9 bases. The CDR3 consists of 16 residues. CDR1 LGHNA and CDR2 YSLEER come from the germline V gene. V lost 4 bases and J lost 4; bases outside the gene matches: 11. The CDR3 coding sequence is TGCGCCAGCAGCCGTTTGATCGGCGGGGGGGAGTACGAGCAGTACTTC. Encoded protein: CASSRLIGGGEYEQYF.

The rearrangement links TRBV6-2 or TRBV6-3 to TRBJ2-2, with TRBD1 identical over 8 bases. J lost 3 bases, V lost 4 bases, and 10 bases had no gene match. The CDR3 covers 17 residues. Germline V gene lookup returns CDR1 MNHEY and CDR2 SVGEGT. The CDR3 reads CASSWISVTGDTGELFF. DNA for the CDR3: TGTGCCAGCAGTTGGATATCTGTGACAGGGGACACCGGGGAGCTGTTTTTT.

This clonotype has a handful of counts. The rearrangement uses TRBV7-2 and TRBJ1-2, with a tentative D call TRBD1 (6 bases). The V and J ends lost 3 bases and 4 bases respectively, with 12 bases between them. CDR1 and CDR2 from the germline V gene are SGHTA and FQGNSA. The length of the CDR3 is 14 residues. The CDR3 is CASSLYDRTYGYTF. CDR3 DNA: TGTGCCAGCAGCTTGTATGACAGGACCTATGGCTACACCTTC.

The chain couples TRBV19 to TRBJ1-1; possibly TRBD1 for D (5 bases). Germline V gene lookup returns CDR1 LNHDA and CDR2 SQIVND (reference sequence). This CDR3 has 16 amino acids. The V end lost 8 bases, the J end lost 4 bases, and 23 bases lay between the germline ends. The CDR3 is CASYSRRAGSATEAFF. The CDR3 DNA reads as TGTGCCAGTTACTCGCGCAGGGCCGGATCCGCCACTGAAGCTTTCTTT.

This sequence joins TRBV6-1 and TRBJ1-1, with TRBD1 as a possible D gene (6 bases). The V gene lost 5 bases and the J gene lost 0 bases, with 13 bases spanning the gap. Germline CDR1 MNHNS, CDR2 SASEGT. The CDR3 consists of 15 residues. CDR3 residues: CASSPRGHLNTEAFF. The CDR3 DNA is TGTGCCAGCAGTCCCAGGGGACACTTGAACACTGAAGCTTTCTTT.

This chain joins TRBV4-1 and TRBJ2-7; D not resolved. The CDR3 contains 13 residues. Trimming stripped 0 bases from V and 6 bases from J, with 9 bases between. CDR1 and CDR2 (germline): MGHRA, YSYEKL. This CDR3 reads CASSQDNRPEQYF. The CDR3, as DNA: TGCGCCAGCAGCCAAGACAATCGGCCCGAGCAGTACTTC.

This chain joins TRBV11-2 and TRBJ2-1, with TRBD2 identical over 12 bases. Per the germline V gene, CDR1 is SGHAT and CDR2 is FQNNGV. V was clipped by 5 bases and J by 10 bases; unmatched bases: 12. The CDR3 runs 16 residues. DNA for the CDR3: TGTGCCAGCAGCCTCCGACTAGCGGGGGCTCCGGGGGAGCAGTTCTTC. Its protein product is CASSLRLAGAPGEQFF.

The chain is built from TRBV4-3 and TRBJ2-5; D gene ambiguous. Trimming left V 0 bases short and J 2 bases short, with 13 bases between. The CDR3 has 16 residues. Per germline, CDR1 LGHNA and CDR2 YSLEER. CDR3 bases: TGCGCCAGCAGCCAAGATCGCACGGCAGGTCAAGAGACCCAGTACTTC. As protein: CASSQDRTAGQETQYF.

The chain is built from TRBV4-1 and TRBJ2-7, with unresolved D. Looked up from germline, CDR1 is MGHRA and CDR2 is YSYEKL. The CDR3 spans 14 residues. V was pared by 1 base and J by 6 bases, with 13 bases between. CDR3 loop: CASSQGPSSGEQYF. CDR3 nucleotide sequence: TGCGCCAGCAGCCAAGGTCCCTCGAGTGGCGAGCAGTACTTC.

A few counts support this clonotype. V usage is TRBV7-8 and J usage is TRBJ2-2; 9 nucleotides agree with TRBD1. V trimming: 5 bases; J trimming: 5 bases; junction bases outside the gene matches: 9. The CDR3 spans 16 residues. Germline V gene sequence: CDR1 SGHVS, CDR2 FQNEAQ. DNA for the CDR3: TGTGCCAGCAGCCTCCCCGGGACAGGGTTGACCGGGGAGCTGTTTTTT. It yields the protein CASSLPGTGLTGELFF.

This clonotype was counted only a few times. V gene TRBV20-1 combines with J gene TRBJ1-1; possible D gene TRBD1, 6 bases. Trimming took 3 bases from V and 7 from J, leaving 9 bases between them. The CDR3 sequence is 11 residues long. Per germline, CDR1 DFQATT and CDR2 SNEGSKA (reference sequence). The CDR3 reads CSARGRGEAFF. CDR3 sequence (DNA): TGCAGTGCTAGGGGCAGGGGTGAAGCTTTCTTT.